This TCR beta chain was recovered during a study of metastatic and nonmetastatic thyroid tumors. Study-level information: The comparison covered peripheral blood and tumor or nodule tissue in malignant and benign thyroid patients.

Authors' analysis steps: CDR3 was compared across clinicopathological groups, and the resulting differences were used to build a distant-metastasis classifier for papillary thyroid cancer. TCRdb re-called clones via MiXCR from the PCR reads. The V and J calls follow TCRdb's processing rather than the paper's. The sample lists 13,000 or so clones; 25% to 35% were seen once. Every patient was untreated before thyroid surgery. Points from the study as a whole: Across blood and tumor, TCR beta diversity in malignant thyroid tumors was reportedly significantly higher than in benign nodules.

V gave up 3 bases and J gave up 0 bases; unmatched junction bases: 0. Germline CDR1 and CDR2: DFQATT and SNEGSKA (reference sequence). The CDR3 totals 14 residues. This clone came up once. Its target is not known. The chain recombines TRBV20-1 with TRBJ2-5; 11 nucleotides align to TRBD1. The sequencing input was tumor tissue. The sequence was obtained from a female donor with papillary thyroid cancer or a benign thyroid nodule (not recorded which). Some clones in this sample may be carry-over from other donors' samples. CDR3 nucleotide sequence: TGCAGTGCTAGGGACAGGGGGCACCAAGAGACCCAGTACTTC. Its protein is CSARDRGHQETQYF.